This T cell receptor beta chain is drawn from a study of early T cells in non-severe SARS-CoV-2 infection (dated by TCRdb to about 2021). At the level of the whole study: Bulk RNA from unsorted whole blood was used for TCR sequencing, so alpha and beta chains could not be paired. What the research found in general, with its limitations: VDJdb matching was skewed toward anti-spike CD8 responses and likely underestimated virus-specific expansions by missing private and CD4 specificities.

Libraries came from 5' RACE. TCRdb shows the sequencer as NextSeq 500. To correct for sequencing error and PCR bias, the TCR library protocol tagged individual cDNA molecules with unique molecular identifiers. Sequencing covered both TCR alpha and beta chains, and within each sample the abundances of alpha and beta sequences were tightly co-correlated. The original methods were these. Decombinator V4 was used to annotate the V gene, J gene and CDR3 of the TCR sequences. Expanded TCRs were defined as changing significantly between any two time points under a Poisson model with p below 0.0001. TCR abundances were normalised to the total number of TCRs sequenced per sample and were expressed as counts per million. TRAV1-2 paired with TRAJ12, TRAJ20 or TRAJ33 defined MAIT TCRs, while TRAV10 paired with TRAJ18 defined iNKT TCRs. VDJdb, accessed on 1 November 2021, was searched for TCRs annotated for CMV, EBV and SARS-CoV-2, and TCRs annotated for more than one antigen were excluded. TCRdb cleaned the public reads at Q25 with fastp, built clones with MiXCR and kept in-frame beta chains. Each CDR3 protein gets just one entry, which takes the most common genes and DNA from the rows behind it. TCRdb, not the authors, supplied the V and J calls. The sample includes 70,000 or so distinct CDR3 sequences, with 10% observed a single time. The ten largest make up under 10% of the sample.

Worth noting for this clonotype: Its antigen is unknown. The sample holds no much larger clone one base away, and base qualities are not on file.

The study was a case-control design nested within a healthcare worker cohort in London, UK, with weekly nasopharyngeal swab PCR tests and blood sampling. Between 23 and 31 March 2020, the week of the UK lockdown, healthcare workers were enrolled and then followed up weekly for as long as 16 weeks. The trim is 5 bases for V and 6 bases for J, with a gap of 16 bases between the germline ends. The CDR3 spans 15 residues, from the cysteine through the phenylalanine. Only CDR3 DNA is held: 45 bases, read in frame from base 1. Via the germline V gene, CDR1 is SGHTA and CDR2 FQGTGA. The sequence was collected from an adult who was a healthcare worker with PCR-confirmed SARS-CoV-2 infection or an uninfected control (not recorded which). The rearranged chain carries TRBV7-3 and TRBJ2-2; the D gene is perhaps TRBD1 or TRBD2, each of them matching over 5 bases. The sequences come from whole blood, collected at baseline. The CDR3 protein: CASSPPGATAGELFF. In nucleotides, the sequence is TGTGCCAGCAGCCCCCCCGGGGCTACGGCCGGGGAGCTGTTTTTT.